This T cell receptor (beta chain) was captured in a study of blood T cells in healthy people across ages. Next came a second PCR, run for roughly 7 to 12 cycles, which used a sample-barcoded 5' primer along with a J-beta primer mix. Every molecule of cDNA carried a tag from a template-switch adaptor with 12 random nucleotides. MiXCR, applied by TCRdb to the 5' RACE reads, yields one record per CDR3 protein. Among about 800,000 distinct CDR3 sequences listed, around 45% were seen once. Trimming pared 3 bases from V and 4 bases from J, leaving 17 bases between. CDR3 length equals 16 residues. Individuals who donated were healthy Caucasians from Russia aged roughly 6 to 100.

The receptor was derived from a man older than 75 in good health. V gene TRBV12-3 or TRBV12-4 combines with J gene TRBJ2-3, with unresolved D. The specimen was blood. The CDR3 DNA follows: TGTGCCAGCAGTTTGACCAGAGGTTACAGCGCAGATACGCAGTATTTT. This sequence encodes CASSLTRGYSADTQYF.